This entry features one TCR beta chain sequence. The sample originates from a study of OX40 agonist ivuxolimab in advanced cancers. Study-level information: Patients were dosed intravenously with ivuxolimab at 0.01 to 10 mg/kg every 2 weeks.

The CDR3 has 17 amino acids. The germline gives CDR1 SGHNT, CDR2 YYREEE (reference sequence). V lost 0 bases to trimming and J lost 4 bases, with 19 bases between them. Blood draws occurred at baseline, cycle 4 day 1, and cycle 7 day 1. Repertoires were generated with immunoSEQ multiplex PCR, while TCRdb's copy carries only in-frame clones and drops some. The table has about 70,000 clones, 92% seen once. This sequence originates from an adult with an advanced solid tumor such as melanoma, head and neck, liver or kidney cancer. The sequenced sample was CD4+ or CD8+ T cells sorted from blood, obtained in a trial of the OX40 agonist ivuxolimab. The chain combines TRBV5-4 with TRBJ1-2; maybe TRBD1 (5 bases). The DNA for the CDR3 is TGTGCCAGCAGCTTGGCGTCCGGGACCATTCTCCCCTATGGCTACACCTTC. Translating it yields CASSLASGTILPYGYTF.